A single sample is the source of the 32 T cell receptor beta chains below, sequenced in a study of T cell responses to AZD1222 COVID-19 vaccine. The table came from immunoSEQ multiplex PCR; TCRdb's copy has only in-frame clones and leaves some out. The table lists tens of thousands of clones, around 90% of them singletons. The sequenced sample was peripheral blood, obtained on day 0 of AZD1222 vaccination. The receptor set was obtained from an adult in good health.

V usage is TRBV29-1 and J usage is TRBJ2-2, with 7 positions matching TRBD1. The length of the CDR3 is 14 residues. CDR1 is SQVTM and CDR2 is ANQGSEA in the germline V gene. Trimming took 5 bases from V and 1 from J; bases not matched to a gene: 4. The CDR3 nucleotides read TGCAGCGTTACTAGGACAGGGAACACCGGGGAGCTGTTTTTT. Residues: CSVTRTGNTGELFF.

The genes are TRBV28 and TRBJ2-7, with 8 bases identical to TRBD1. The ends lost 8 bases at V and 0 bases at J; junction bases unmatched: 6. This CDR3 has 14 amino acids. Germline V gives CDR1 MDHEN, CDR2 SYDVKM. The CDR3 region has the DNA TGTGCCAGCGGGGGACAGGACGCCTCCTACGAGCAGTACTTC. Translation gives CASGGQDASYEQYF.

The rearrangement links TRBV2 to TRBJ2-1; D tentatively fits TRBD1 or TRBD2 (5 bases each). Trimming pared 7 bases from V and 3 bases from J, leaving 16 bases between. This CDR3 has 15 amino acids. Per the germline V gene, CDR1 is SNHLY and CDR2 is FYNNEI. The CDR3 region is CASTLRAGFYNEQFF. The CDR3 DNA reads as TGTGCCAGCACTCTCAGGGCGGGCTTCTACAATGAGCAGTTCTTC. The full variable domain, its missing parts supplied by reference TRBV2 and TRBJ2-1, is EPEVTQTPSHQVTQMGQEVILRCVPISNHLYFYWYRQILGQKVEFLVSFYNNEISEKSEIFDDQFSVERPDGSNFTLKIRSTKLEDSAMYFCASTLRAGFYNEQFFGPGTRLTVL.

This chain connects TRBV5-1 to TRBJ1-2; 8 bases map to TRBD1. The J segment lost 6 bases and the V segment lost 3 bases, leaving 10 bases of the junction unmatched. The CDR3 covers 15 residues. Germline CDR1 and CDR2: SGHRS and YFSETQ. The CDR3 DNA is TGCGCCAGCAGCTCCCTCCCCGGGACAGGCGATGGCTACACCTTC. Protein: CASSSLPGTGDGYTF.

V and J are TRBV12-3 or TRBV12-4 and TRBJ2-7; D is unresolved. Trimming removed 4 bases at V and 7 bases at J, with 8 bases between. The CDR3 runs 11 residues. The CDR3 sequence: CASSSSLEQYF. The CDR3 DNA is TGTGCCAGCAGTTCCTCTTTAGAGCAGTACTTC.

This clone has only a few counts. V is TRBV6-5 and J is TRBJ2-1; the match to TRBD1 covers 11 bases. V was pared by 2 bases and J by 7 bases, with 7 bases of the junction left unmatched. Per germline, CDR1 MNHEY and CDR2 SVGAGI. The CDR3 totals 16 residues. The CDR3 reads CASSYIGQGAVNEQFF. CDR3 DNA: TGTGCCAGCAGTTACATAGGACAGGGGGCAGTAAATGAGCAGTTCTTC.

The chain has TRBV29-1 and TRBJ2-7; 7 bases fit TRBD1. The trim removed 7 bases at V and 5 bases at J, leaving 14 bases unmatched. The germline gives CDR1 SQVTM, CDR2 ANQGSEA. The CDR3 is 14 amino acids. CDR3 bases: TGCAGCGCAGTATACGGGACAGCTGTGGACGAGCAGTACTTC. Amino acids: CSAVYGTAVDEQYF.

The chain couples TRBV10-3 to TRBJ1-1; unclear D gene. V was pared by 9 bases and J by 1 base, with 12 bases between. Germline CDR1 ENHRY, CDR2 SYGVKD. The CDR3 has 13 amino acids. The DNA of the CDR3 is TGTGCCATAGGGCCGGCCGGGAACACTGAAGCTTTCTTT. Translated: CAIGPAGNTEAFF.

The CDR3 nucleotides are TGCGCCAGCAGCATCAGGGGGCGTTCCGGGACTAGCGCCCACAATGAGCAGTTCTTC. Its translation is CASSIRGRSGTSAHNEQFF. V usage is TRBV5-1 and J usage is TRBJ2-1; TRBD2 agrees at 10 bases. This CDR3 has 19 amino acids. Losses at the gene ends were 4 bases for V and 5 bases for J; bases not matched to a gene: 18. Looked up from germline, CDR1 is SGHRS and CDR2 is YFSETQ.

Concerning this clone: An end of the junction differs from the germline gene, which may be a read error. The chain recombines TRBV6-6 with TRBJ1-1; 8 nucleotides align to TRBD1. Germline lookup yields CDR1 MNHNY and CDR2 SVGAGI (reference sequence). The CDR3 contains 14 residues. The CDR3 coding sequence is TGTGCCAGCAGTTACTCAATGGACAGGGTTGTCGAATCATTT. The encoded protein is CASSYSMDRVVESF.

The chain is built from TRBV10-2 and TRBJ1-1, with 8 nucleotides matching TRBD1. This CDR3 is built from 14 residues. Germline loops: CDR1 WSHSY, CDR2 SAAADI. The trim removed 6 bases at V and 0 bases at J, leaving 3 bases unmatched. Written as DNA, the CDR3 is TGCGCCAGCAGGGGACAGGCCCTGAACACTGAAGCTTTCTTT. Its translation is CASRGQALNTEAFF.

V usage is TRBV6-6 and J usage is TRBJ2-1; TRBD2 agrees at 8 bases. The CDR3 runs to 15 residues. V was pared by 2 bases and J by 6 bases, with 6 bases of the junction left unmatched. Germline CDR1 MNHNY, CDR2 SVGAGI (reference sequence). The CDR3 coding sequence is TGTGCCAGCAGTTACGTCGGGAGGGAAGGCAATGAGCAGTTCTTC. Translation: CASSYVGREGNEQFF.

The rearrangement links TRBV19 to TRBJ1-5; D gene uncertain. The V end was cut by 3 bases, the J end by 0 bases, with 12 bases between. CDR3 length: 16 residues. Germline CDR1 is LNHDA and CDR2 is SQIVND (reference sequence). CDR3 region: CASSIGDPSSNQPQHF. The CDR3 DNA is TGTGCCAGTAGTATTGGGGATCCGAGTAGCAATCAGCCCCAGCATTTT.

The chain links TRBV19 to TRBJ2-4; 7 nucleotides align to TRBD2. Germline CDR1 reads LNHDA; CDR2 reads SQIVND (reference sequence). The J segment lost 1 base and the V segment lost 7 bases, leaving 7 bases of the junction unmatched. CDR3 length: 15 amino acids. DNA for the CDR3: TGTGCCAGTAAAAAACCCGGGGGGGCCAAAAACATTCAGTACTTC. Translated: CASKKPGGAKNIQYF.

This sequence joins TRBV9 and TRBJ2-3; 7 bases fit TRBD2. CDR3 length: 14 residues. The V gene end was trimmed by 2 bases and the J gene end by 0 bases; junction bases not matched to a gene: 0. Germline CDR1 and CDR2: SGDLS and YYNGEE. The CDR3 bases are TGTGCCAGCAGCGTTAGCGGGAGCACAGATACGCAGTATTTT. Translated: CASSVSGSTDTQYF.

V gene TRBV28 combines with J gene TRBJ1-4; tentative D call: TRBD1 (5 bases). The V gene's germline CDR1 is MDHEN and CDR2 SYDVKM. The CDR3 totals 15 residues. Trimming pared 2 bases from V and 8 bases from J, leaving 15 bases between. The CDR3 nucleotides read TGTGCCAGCAGTTTACCCCACCAGGGACGGGAAAAACTGTTTTTT. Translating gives CASSLPHQGREKLFF.

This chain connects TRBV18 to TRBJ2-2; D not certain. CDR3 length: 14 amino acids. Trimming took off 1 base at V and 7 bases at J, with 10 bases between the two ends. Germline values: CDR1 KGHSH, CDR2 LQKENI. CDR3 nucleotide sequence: TGTGCCAGCTCACCACGAACATCCGACGGGGAGCTGTTTTTT. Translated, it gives CASSPRTSDGELFF.

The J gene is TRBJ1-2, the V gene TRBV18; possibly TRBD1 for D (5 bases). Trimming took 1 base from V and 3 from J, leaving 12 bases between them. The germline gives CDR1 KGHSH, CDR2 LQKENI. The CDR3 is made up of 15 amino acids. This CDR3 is CASSPQEGRDYGYTF. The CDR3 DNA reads TGTGCCAGCTCACCACAGGAGGGGAGGGACTATGGCTACACCTTC.

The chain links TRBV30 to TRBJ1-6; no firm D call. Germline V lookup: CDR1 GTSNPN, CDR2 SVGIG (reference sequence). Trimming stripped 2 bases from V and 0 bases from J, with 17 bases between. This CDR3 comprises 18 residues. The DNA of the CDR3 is TGTGCCTGGAGTTATGGAAGGGCCGGTAGCTCCTATAATTCACCCCTCCACTTT. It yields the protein CAWSYGRAGSSYNSPLHF.

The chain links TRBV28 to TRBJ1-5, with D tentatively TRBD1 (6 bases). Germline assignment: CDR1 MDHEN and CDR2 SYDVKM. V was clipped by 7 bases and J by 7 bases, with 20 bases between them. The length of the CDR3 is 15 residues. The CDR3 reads CASTSIKGGGQPQHF. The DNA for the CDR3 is TGTGCCAGCACCAGTATAAAGGGGGGCGGGCAGCCCCAGCATTTT.

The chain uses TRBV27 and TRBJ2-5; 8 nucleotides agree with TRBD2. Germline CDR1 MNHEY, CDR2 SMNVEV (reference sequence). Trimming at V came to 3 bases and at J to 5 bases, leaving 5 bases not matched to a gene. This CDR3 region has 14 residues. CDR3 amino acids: CASSFREGRETQYF. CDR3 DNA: TGTGCCAGCAGTTTCCGGGAGGGCCGGGAGACCCAGTACTTC.

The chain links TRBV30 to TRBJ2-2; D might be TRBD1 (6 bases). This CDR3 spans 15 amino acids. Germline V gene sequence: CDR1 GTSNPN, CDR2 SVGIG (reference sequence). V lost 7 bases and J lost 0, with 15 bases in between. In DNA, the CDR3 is TGTGCCTCCCTGATGGGGGCTGCGAACACCGGGGAGCTGTTTTTT. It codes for CASLMGAANTGELFF. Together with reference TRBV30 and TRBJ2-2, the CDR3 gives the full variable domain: SQTIHQWPATLVQPVGSPLSLECTVEGTSNPNLYWYRQAAGRGLQLLFYSVGIGQISSEVPQNLSASRPQDRQFILSSKKLLLSDSGFYLCASLMGAANTGELFFGEGSRLTVL.

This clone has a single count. The CDR3 protein is CASSSPSSGTGELFF. The CDR3 DNA sequence: TGTGCCAGCAGTTCCCCCTCTTCCGGAACCGGGGAGCTGTTTTTT. The chain recombines TRBV28 with TRBJ2-2; unclear D gene. The CDR3 sequence is 15 residues long. The germline V gene encodes CDR1 MDHEN and CDR2 SYDVKM. The germline V and J ends were trimmed by 4 bases and 5 bases, with 14 bases remaining between them.

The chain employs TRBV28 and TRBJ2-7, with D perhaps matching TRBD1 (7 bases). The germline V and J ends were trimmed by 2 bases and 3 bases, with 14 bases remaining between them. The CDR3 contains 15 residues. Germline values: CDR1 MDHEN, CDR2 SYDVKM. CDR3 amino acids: CASSLGGGGYYEQYF. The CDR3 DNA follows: TGTGCCAGCAGTTTAGGAGGGGGCGGGTACTACGAGCAGTACTTC.

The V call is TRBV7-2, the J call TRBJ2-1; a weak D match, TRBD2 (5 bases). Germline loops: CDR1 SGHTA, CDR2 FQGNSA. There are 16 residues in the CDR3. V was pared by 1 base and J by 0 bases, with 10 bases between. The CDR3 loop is CASSLGIGSSYNEQFF. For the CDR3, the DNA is TGTGCCAGCAGCTTAGGGATTGGGAGCTCCTACAATGAGCAGTTCTTC.

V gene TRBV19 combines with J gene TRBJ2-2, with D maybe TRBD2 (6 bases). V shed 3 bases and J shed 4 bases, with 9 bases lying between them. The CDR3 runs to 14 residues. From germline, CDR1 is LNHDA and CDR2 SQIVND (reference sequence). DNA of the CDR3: TGTGCCAGTAGTATTGTGGGACTCACCGGGGAGCTGTTTTTT. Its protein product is CASSIVGLTGELFF.

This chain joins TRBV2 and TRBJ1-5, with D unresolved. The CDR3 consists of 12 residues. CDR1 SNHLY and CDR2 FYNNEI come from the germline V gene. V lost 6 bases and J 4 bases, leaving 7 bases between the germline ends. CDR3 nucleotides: TGTGCCAGCAGGACGGGGAATCAGCCCCAGCATTTT. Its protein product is CASRTGNQPQHF.

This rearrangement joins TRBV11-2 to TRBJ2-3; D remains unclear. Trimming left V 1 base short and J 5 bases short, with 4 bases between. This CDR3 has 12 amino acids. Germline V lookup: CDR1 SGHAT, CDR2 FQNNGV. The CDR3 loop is CASSLGVDTQYF. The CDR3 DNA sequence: TGTGCCAGCAGCTTAGGAGTAGATACGCAGTATTTT. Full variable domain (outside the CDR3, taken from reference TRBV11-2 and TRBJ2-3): EAGVAQSPRYKIIEKRQSVAFWCNPISGHATLYWYQQILGQGPKLLIQFQNNGVVDDSQLPKDRFSAERLKGVDSTLKIQPAKLEDSAVYLCASSLGVDTQYFGPGTRLTVL.

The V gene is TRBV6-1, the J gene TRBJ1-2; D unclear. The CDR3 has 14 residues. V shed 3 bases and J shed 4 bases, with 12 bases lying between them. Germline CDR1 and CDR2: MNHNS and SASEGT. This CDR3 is CASSEGPRSYGYTF. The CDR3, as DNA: TGTGCCAGCAGTGAGGGTCCTCGGAGCTATGGCTACACCTTC.

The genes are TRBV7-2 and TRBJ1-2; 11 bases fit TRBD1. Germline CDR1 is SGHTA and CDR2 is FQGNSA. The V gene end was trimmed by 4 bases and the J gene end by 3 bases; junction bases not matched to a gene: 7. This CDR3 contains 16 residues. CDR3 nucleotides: TGTGCCAGCAGCTCGCCCGGGACAGGGGGTTACTATGGCTACACCTTC. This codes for CASSSPGTGGYYGYTF.

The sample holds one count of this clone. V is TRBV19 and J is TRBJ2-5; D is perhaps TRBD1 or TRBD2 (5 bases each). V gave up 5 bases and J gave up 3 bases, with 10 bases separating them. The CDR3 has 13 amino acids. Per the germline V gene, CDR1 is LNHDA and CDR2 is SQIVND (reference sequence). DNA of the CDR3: TGTGCCAGTAGTCTCGGGACCAAAGAGACCCAGTACTTC. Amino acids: CASSLGTKETQYF.

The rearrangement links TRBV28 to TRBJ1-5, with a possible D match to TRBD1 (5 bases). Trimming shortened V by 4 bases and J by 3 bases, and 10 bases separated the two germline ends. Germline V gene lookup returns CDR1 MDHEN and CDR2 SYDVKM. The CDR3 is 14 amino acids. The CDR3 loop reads CASSWDGYNQPQHF. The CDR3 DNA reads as TGTGCCAGCAGTTGGGACGGGTACAATCAGCCCCAGCATTTT. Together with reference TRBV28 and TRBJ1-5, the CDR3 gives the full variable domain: DVKVTQSSRYLVKRTGEKVFLECVQDMDHENMFWYRQDPGLGLRLIYFSYDVKMKEKGDIPEGYSVSREKKERFSLILESASTNQTSMYLCASSWDGYNQPQHFGDGTRLSIL.